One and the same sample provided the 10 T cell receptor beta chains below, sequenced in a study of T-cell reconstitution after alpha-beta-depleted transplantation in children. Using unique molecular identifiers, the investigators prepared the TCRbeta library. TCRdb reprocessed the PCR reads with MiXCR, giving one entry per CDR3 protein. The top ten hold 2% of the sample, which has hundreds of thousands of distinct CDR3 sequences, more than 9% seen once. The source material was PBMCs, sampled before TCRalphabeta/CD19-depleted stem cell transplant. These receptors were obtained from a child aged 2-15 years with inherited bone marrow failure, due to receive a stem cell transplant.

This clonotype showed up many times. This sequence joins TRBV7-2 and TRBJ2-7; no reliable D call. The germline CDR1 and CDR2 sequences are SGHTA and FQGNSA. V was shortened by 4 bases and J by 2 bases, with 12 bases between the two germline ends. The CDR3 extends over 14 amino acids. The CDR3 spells CASSYGLGPYEQYF. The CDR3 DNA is TGTGCCAGCAGCTATGGCCTAGGACCCTACGAGCAGTACTTC.

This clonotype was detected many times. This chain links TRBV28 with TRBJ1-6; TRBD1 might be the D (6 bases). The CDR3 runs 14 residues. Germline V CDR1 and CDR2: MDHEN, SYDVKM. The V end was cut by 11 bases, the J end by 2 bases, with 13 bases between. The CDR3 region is CAGGGGPYNSPLHF. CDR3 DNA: TGTGCCGGAGGGGGGGGGCCCTATAATTCACCCCTCCACTTT.

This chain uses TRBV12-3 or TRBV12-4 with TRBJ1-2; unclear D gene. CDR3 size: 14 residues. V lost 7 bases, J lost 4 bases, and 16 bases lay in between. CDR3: CASTISYFPYGYTF. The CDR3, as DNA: TGTGCCAGCACCATCTCCTACTTCCCCTATGGCTACACCTTC.

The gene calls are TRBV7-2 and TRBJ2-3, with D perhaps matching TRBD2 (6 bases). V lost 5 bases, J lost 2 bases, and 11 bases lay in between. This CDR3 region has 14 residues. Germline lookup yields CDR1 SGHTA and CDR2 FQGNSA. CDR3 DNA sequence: TGTGCCAGCAGCCACGGGACTCACACAGATACGCAGTATTTT. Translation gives CASSHGTHTDTQYF.

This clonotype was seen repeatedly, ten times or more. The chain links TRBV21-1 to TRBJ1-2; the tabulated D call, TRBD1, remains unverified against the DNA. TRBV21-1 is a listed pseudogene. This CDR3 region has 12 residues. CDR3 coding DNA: TGTGCCAGCAGCGGCCGCCCCAATGGCTACACCTTC. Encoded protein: CASSGRPNGYTF.

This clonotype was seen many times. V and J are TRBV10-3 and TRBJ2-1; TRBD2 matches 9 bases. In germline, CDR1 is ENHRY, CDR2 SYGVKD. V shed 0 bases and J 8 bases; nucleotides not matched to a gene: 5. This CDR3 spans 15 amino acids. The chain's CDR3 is CAISESLAGSHEQFF. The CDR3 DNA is TGTGCCATCAGTGAGTCTCTAGCGGGATCCCATGAGCAGTTCTTC.

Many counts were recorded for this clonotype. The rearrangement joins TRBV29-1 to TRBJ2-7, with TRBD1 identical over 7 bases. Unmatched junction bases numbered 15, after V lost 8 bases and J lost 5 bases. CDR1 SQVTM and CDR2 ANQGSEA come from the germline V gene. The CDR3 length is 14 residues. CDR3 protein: CSLVNRTGFHEQYF. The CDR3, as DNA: TGCAGCCTTGTGAACAGGACAGGATTCCACGAGCAGTACTTC.

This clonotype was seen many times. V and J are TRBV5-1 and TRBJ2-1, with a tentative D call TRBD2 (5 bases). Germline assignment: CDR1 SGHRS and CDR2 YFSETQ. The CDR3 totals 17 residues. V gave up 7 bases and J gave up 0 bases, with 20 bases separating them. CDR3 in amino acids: CASGKTTNPSSYNEQFF. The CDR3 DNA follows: TGCGCCAGCGGAAAAACGACTAACCCGAGCTCCTACAATGAGCAGTTCTTC.

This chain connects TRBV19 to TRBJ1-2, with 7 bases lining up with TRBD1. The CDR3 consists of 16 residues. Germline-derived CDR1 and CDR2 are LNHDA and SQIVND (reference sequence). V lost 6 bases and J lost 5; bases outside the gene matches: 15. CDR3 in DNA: TGTGCCAGTAGATGGGCGGACAGGCCAAAGGGGTATGGCTACACCTTC. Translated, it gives CASRWADRPKGYGYTF.

CDR3 residues: CASSTTPGLARSGELFF. The CDR3, as DNA: TGTGCCAGCAGTACCACCCCGGGACTGGCTAGGTCCGGGGAGCTGTTTTTT. V and J are TRBV27 and TRBJ2-2; tentative D call: TRBD2 (6 bases). CDR3 size: 17 residues. Trimming stripped 5 bases from V and 6 bases from J, with 22 bases between. Germline CDR1 is MNHEY and CDR2 is SMNVEV (reference sequence).